This T cell receptor (beta chain) was captured in a study of blood T cell repertoires in COVID-19. The overall study: For recovered donors of Cohort 3, there were two negative PCRs, clearance, or symptom resolution. Sources were T cells, B-cell-depleted T cells, or PBMCs; the material itself was cDNA or gDNA.

Self-reported history from a screening survey and questionnaire set each donor's cohort. The CDR3 has 11 amino acids. Germline V CDR1 and CDR2: MNHEY, SVGEGT. V lost 4 bases, J lost 6 bases, and 3 bases lay in between. In the authors' methods: Reference gene primer amplification in the assay estimated nucleated cell counts. Repertoires were generated with immunoSEQ multiplex PCR, while TCRdb's copy carries only in-frame clones and drops some. The V and J calls and clone size were taken over from that table, and D and trimming were inferred from the DNA. The repertoire includes some 190,000 clones, about 86% of them detected once, and roughly 25% sits in the top ten.

This sequence was found in a woman in her forties in a cohort exposed to, infected with or recovered from COVID-19 (not recorded which). V gene TRBV6-2 or TRBV6-3 combines with J gene TRBJ2-2, with D hard to call. Sequenced sample: PBMCs or T cells enriched from blood (not recorded which). As DNA, the CDR3 is TGTGCCAGCAGTTTCGCCGGGGAGCTGTTTTTT. Translation: CASSFAGELFF.